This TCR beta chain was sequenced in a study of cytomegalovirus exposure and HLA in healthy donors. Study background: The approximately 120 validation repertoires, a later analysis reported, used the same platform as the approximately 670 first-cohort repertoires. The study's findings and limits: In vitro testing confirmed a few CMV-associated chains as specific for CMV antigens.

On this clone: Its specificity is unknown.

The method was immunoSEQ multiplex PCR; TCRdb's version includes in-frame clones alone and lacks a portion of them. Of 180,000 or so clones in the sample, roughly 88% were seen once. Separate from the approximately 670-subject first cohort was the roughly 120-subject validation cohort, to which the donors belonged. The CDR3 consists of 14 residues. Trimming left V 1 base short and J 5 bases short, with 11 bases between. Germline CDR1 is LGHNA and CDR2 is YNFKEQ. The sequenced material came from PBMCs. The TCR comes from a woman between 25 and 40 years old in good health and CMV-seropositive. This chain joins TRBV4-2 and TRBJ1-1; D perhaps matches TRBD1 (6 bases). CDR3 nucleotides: TGTGCCAGCAGCCAAGGTCAGGGGCGGACTGAAGCTTTCTTT. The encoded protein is CASSQGQGRTEAFF.